This passage covers 9 T cell receptor beta chains from one sample sequenced in a study of radiotherapy plus CTLA-4 blockade in lung cancer (dated 2018 in TCRdb). Libraries came from the immunoSEQ multiplex PCR assay. TCRdb took this table from immuneACCESS and kept in-frame rearrangements with V and J called. Such tables lack part of the clones; where checked against another copy, unresolved V genes explain under half of the gap, and the rest is unexplained. Here the sample has approximately 95,000 clones; approximately 78% occur a single time. The ten largest clones represent nearly 3.5% of the sample. The material was peripheral blood, obtained from a patient treated with radiotherapy plus ipilimumab. These receptors came from a human donor with non-small cell lung cancer who had a partial response to radiotherapy plus ipilimumab.

The J gene is TRBJ2-1, the V gene TRBV27; TRBD2 aligns across 7 bases. Germline CDR1 reads MNHEY; CDR2 reads SMNVEV (reference sequence). The CDR3 length is 16 residues. Trimming cost V 0 bases and J 3 bases; bases outside gene matches: 5. The CDR3 protein is CASSLSLAEIYNEQFF. In DNA form, the CDR3 reads TGTGCCAGCAGTTTATCCCTAGCGGAGATCTACAATGAGCAGTTCTTC.

The V and J genes are TRBV29-1 and TRBJ2-3; a weak D match, TRBD1 (6 bases). The CDR3 runs 12 residues. Germline assignment: CDR1 SQVTM and CDR2 ANQGSEA. The ends were cut back, 4 bases at V and 4 bases at J, with 9 bases in the middle. Here the CDR3 DNA reads TGCAGCGTTGCCCACAGGGCAGATACGCAGTATTTT. This sequence encodes CSVAHRADTQYF.

The V call is TRBV5-1, the J call TRBJ1-1; D might be TRBD1 (6 bases). Trimming pared 2 bases from V and 3 bases from J, leaving 26 bases between. The germline gives CDR1 SGHRS, CDR2 YFSETQ. This CDR3 spans 19 amino acids. The CDR3 DNA reads TGCGCCAGCAGCTTCGCAGATTTTACAGGGAGGGTAAGTGACACTGAAGCTTTCTTT. This codes for CASSFADFTGRVSDTEAFF.

This chain uses TRBV19 with TRBJ1-2; 12 nucleotides line up with TRBD1. The CDR3 length is 15 residues. Germline CDR1 reads LNHDA; CDR2 reads SQIVND (reference sequence). With 4 bases clipped from V and 7 bases from J, the junction kept 7 bases outside the gene matches. The CDR3 DNA reads as TGTGCCAGTAGTACCCTGGGACAGGGGGCAGGTGGCTACACCTTC. Protein sequence: CASSTLGQGAGGYTF.

This clone has just a few counts. The chain links TRBV27 to TRBJ1-1; TRBD1 agrees at 10 bases. The CDR3 runs 17 residues. V lost 3 bases to trimming and J lost 1 base; unmatched junction nucleotides: 8. Germline V gene lookup returns CDR1 MNHEY and CDR2 SMNVEV (reference sequence). Here the CDR3 DNA reads TGTGCCAGCAGTTTCAGCGGGGGACAGGGGACGAACACTGAAGCTTTCTTT. Protein product: CASSFSGGQGTNTEAFF.

This clone was observed a single time. V usage is TRBV11-2 and J usage is TRBJ2-2; TRBD2 agrees at 7 bases. CDR1 and CDR2 from the germline V gene are SGHAT and FQNNGV. With V trimmed by 0 bases and J by 1 base, 5 bases remained unmatched. The CDR3 extends over 17 amino acids. CDR3 residues: CASSLEEGGGNTGELFF. In DNA, the CDR3 is TGTGCCAGCAGCTTAGAGGAGGGCGGGGGGAACACCGGGGAGCTGTTTTTT.

The chain has TRBV5-8 and TRBJ1-1; 8 nucleotides line up with TRBD1. Trimming cost V 4 bases and J 5 bases; bases outside gene matches: 10. CDR1 and CDR2 (germline): SGHTS, YDEGEE. CDR3 size: 15 residues. The CDR3 DNA sequence: TGTGCCAGCAGCCTTACCTTCGGACAGGGTACTGAAGCTTTCTTT. Protein product: CASSLTFGQGTEAFF.

This clone was seen a handful of times. The chain links TRBV7-8 to TRBJ2-5; TRBD1 aligns across 7 bases. CDR3 size: 15 residues. J lost 1 base, V lost 1 base, and 3 bases had no gene match. Looked up from germline, CDR1 is SGHVS and CDR2 is FQNEAQ. CDR3 coding DNA: TGTGCCAGCAGCTTAGGCACAGGGGTCCAAGAGACCCAGTACTTC. Protein: CASSLGTGVQETQYF.

In its sample, this clone was seen once. The chain has TRBV7-6 and TRBJ2-3, with TRBD2 as a possible D gene (5 bases). Germline CDR1 and CDR2: SGHVS and FNYEAQ. V was clipped by 0 bases and J by 10 bases, with 17 bases between them. The CDR3 is made up of 15 amino acids. The CDR3: CASSLAEIASSSQYF. The CDR3 DNA is TGTGCCAGCAGCTTAGCGGAGATAGCGAGCTCTTCGCAGTATTTT. The variable domain in full, with the rest retrieved from reference TRBV7-6 and TRBJ2-3, is GAGVSQSPRYKVTKRGQDVALRCDPISGHVSLYWYRQALGQGPEFLTYFNYEAQQDKSGLPNDRFSAERPEGSISTLTIQRTEQRDSAMYRCASSLAEIASSSQYFGPGTRLTVL.